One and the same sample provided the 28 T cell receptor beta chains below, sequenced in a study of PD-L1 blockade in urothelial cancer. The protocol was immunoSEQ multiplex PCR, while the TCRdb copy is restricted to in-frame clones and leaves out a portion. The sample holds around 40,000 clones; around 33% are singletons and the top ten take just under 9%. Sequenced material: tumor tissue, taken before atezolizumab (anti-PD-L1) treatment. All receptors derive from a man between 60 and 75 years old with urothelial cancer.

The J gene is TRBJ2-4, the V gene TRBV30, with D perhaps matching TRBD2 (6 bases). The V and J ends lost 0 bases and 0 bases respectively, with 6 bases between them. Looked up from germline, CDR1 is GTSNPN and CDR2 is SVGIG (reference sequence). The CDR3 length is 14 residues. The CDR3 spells CAWSVGGAKNIQYF. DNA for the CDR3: TGTGCCTGGAGTGTCGGGGGAGCCAAAAACATTCAGTACTTC.

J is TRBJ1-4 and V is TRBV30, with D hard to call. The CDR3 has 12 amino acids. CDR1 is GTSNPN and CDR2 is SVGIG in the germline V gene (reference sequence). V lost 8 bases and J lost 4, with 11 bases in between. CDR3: CAGLGSNEKLFF. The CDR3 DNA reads TGTGCCGGCCTGGGAAGTAATGAAAAACTGTTTTTT. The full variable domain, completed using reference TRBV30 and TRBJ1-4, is SQTIHQWPATLVQPVGSPLSLECTVEGTSNPNLYWYRQAAGRGLQLLFYSVGIGQISSEVPQNLSASRPQDRQFILSSKKLLLSDSGFYLCAGLGSNEKLFFGSGTQLSVL.

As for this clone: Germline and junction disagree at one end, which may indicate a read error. The CDR3 sequence: CASNLDGGKGDEQFF. The CDR3 DNA follows: TGTGCCAGCAACTTAGACGGGGGGAAAGGGGATGAGCAGTTCTTC. The rearrangement joins TRBV11-3 to TRBJ2-1; 7 nucleotides line up with TRBD2. The CDR3 has 15 residues. CDR1 and CDR2 from the germline V gene are SGHNT and YENEEA.

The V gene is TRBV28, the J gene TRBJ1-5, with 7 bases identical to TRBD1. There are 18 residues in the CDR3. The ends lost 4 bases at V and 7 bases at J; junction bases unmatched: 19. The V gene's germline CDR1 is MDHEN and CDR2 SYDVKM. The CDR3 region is CASSSPQPGQMRAQPQHF. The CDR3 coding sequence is TGTGCCAGCAGTTCCCCTCAACCGGGACAGATGAGGGCCCAGCCCCAGCATTTT.

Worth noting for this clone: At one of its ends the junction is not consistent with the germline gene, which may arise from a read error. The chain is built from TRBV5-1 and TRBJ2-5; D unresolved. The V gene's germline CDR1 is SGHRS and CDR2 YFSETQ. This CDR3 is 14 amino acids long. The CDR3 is CASSLGVPREPQYF. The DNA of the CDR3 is TGCGCCAGCAGCTTGGGGGTGCCGAGAGAGCCCCAGTACTTC.

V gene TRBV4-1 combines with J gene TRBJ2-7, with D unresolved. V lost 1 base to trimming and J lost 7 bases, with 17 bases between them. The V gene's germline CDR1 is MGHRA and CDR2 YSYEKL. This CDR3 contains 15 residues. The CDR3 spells CASSQASGRIWEQYF. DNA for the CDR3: TGCGCCAGCAGCCAAGCATCCGGTCGGATCTGGGAGCAGTACTTC.

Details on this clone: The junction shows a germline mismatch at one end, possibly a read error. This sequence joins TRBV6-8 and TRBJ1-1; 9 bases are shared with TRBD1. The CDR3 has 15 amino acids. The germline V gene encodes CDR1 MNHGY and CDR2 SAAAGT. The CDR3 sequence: CASSDSTGGWTEAFF. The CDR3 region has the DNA TGTGCCAGCAGTGACTCGACAGGGGGTTGGACTGAAGCTTTCTTT.

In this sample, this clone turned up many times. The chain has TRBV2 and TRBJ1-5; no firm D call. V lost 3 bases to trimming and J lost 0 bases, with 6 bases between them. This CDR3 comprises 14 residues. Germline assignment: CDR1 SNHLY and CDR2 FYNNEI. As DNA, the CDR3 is TGTGCCAGCAGTGATGGTAATAGCAATCAGCCCCAGCATTTT. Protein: CASSDGNSNQPQHF.

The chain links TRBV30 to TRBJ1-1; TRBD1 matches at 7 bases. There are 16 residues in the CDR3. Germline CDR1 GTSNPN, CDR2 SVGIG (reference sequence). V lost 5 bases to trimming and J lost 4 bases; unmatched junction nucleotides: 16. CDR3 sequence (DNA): TGTGCCTGGCTAGGGGGAACAGGGGCAGGTGGCACTGAAGCTTTCTTT. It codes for CAWLGGTGAGGTEAFF.

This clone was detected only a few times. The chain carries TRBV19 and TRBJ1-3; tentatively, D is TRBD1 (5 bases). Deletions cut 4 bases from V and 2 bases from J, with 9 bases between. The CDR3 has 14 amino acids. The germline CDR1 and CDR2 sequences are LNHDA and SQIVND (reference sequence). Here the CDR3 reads CASSTRETGNTIYF. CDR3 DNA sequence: TGTGCCAGTAGTACCAGGGAGACTGGAAACACCATATATTTT.

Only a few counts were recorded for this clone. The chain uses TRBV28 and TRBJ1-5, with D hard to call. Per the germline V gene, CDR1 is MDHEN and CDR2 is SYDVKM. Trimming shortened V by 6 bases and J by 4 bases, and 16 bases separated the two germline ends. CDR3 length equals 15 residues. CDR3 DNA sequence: TGTGCCAGCAGAGGTGTTGGGGTCAATAATCAGCCCCAGCATTTT. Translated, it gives CASRGVGVNNQPQHF.

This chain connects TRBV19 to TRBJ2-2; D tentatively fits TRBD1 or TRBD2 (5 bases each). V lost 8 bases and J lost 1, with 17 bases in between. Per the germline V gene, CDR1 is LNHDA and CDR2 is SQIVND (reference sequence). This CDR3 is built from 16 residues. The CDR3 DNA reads TGTGCCAGTGGGGACCTCACTTTACGGAACACCGGGGAGCTGTTTTTT. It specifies CASGDLTLRNTGELFF.

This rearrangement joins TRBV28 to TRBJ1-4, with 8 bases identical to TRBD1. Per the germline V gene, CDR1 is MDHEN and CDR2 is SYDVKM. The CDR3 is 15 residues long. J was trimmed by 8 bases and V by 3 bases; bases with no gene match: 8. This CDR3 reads CASSFSGQGNEKLFF. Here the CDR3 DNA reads TGTGCCAGCAGTTTTAGTGGACAGGGTAACGAAAAACTGTTTTTT.

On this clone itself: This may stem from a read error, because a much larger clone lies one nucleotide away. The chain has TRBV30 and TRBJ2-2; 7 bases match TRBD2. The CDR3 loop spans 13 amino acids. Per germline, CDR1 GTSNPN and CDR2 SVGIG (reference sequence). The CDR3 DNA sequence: TGTGCCGGGAGGGTGGGGGGGGCCGGGGAGCTGTTTTTT. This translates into CAGRVGGAGELFF.

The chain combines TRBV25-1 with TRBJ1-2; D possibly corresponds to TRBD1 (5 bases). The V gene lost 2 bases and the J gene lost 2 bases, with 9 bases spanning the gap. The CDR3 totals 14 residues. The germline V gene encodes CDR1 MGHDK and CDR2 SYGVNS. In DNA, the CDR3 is TGTGCCAGCAGTGAAGTAAACAGGAACTATGGCTACACCTTC. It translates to CASSEVNRNYGYTF.

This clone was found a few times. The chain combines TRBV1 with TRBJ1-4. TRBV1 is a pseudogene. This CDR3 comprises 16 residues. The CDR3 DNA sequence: TGCGCCAGCAGCTCCTATACTCTGGGGGAAGGGGAAAAACTGTTTTTT. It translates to CASSSYTLGEGEKLFF.

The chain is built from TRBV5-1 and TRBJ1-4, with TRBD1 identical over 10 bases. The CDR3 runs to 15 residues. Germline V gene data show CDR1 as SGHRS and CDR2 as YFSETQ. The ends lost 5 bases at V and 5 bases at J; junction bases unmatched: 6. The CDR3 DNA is TGCGCCAGCAGGGATGAGGACAGGGGGAATGAAAAACTGTTTTTT. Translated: CASRDEDRGNEKLFF.

The CDR3 loop reads CALNRNTEAFF. For the CDR3, the DNA is TGTGCCCTCAACAGGAACACTGAAGCTTTCTTT. The chain carries TRBV14 and TRBJ1-1; D ambiguous. From germline, CDR1 is SGHDN and CDR2 FVKESK. V shed 11 bases and J shed 1 base, with 8 bases lying between them. This CDR3 comprises 11 residues. Together with reference TRBV14 and TRBJ1-1, the CDR3 gives the full variable domain: EAGVTQFPSHSVIEKGQTVTLRCDPISGHDNLYWYRRVMGKEIKFLLHFVKESKQDESGMPNNRFLAERTGGTYSTLKVQPAELEDSGVYFCALNRNTEAFFGQGTRLTVV.

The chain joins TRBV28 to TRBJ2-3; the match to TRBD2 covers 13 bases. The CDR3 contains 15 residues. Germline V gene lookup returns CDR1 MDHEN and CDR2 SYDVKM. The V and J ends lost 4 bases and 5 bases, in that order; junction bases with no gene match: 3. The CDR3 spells CASSSLAGGGDTQYF. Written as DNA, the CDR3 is TGTGCCAGCAGTTCACTAGCGGGAGGGGGAGATACGCAGTATTTT. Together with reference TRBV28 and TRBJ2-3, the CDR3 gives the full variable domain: DVKVTQSSRYLVKRTGEKVFLECVQDMDHENMFWYRQDPGLGLRLIYFSYDVKMKEKGDIPEGYSVSREKKERFSLILESASTNQTSMYLCASSSLAGGGDTQYFGPGTRLTVL.

The CDR3 sequence: CASSQVASTRQPQHF. Here the CDR3 DNA reads TGCGCCAGCAGCCAAGTAGCCTCGACGAGGCAGCCCCAGCATTTT. The V gene is TRBV1, the J gene TRBJ1-5. TRBV1 is assigned pseudogene status. This CDR3 region has 15 residues.

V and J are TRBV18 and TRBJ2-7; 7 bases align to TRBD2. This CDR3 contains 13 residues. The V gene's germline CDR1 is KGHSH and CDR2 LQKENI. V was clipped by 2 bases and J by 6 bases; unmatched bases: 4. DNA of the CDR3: TGTGCCAGCTCACCATCGGGGGGTAGCGAGCAGTACTTC. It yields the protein CASSPSGGSEQYF. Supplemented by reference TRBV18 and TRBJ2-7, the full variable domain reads NAGVMQNPRHLVRRRGQEARLRCSPMKGHSHVYWYRQLPEEGLKFMVYLQKENIIDESGMPKERFSAEFPKEGPSILRIQQVVRGDSAAYFCASSPSGGSEQYFGPGTRLTVT.

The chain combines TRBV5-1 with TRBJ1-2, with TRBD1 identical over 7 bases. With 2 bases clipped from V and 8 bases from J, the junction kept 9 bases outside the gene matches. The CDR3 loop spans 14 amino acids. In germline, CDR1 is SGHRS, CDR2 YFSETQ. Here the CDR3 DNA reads TGCGCCAGCAGCTTTCAGGGGGAATCTGCCGGCTACACCTTC. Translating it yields CASSFQGESAGYTF.

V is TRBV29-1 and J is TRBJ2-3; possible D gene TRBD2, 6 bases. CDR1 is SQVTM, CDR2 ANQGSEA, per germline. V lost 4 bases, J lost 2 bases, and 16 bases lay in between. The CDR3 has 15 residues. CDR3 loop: CSVGFGGGNTDTQYF. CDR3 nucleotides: TGCAGCGTTGGGTTCGGGGGAGGCAACACAGATACGCAGTATTTT.

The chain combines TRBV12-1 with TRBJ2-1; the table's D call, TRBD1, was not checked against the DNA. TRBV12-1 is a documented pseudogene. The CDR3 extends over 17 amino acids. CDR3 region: CASSFVRGRSTYNEQFF. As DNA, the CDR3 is TGTGCCAGCAGCTTTGTACGTGGCAGGTCCACGTACAATGAGCAGTTCTTC.

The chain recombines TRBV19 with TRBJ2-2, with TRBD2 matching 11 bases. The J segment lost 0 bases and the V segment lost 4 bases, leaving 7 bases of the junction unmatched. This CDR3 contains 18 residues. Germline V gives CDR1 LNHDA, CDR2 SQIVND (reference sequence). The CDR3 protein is CASSKGLAGGSNTGELFF. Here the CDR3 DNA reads TGTGCCAGTAGTAAGGGGCTAGCGGGGGGTTCGAACACCGGGGAGCTGTTTTTT. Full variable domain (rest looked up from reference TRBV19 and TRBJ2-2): DGGITQSPKYLFRKEGQNVTLSCEQNLNHDAMYWYRQDPGQGLRLIYYSQIVNDFQKGDIAEGYSVSREKKESFPLTVTSAQKNPTAFYLCASSKGLAGGSNTGELFFGEGSRLTVL.

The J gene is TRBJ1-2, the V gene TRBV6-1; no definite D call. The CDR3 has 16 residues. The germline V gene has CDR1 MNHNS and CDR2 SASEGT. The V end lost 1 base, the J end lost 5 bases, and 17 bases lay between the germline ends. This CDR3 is CASSEGGTLLKYGYTF. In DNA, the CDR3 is TGTGCCAGCAGTGAAGGTGGTACCCTGCTCAAGTATGGCTACACCTTC.

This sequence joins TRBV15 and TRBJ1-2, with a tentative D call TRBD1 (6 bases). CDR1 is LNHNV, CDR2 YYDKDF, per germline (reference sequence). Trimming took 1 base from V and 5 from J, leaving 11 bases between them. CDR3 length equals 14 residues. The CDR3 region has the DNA TGTGCCACCAGCAGAGGTTCCCAGGGGTATGGCTACACCTTC. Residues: CATSRGSQGYGYTF.

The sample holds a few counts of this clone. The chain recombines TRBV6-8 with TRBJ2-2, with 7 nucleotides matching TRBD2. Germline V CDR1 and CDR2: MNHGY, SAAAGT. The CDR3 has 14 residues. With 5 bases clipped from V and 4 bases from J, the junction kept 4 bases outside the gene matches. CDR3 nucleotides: TGTGCCAGCAGTCGCGGGGGTGGCACCGGGGAGCTGTTTTTT. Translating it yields CASSRGGGTGELFF.